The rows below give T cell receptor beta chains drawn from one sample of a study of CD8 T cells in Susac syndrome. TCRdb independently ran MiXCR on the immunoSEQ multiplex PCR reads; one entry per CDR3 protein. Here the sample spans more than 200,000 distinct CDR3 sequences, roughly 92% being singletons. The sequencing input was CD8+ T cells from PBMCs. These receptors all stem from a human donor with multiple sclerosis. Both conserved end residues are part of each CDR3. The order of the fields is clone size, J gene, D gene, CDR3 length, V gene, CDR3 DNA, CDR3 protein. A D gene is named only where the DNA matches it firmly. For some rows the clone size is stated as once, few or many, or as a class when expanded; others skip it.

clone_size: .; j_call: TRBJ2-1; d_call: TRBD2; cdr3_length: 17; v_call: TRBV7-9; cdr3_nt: TGTGCCAGCAGCCCAGCCGGCGGGGGAAGCTCCTACAATGAGCAGTTCTTC; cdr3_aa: CASSPAGGGSSYNEQFF
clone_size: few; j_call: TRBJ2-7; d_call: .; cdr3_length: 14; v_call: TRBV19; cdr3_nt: TGTGCCAGTAGCCTGGGCGGGCAGACCTACGAGCAGTACTTC; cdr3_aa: CASSLGGQTYEQYF
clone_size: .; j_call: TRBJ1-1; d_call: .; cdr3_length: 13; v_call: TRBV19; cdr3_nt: TGTGCCAGTAGTGGGAGTTTGAACACTGAAGCTTTCTTT; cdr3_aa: CASSGSLNTEAFF
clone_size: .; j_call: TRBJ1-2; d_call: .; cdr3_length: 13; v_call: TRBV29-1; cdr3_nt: TGCAGCGTCTCAGGGTATAGGGACTATGGCTACACCTTC; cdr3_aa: CSVSGYRDYGYTF
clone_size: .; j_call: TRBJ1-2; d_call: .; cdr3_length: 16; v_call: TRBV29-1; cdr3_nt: TGCAGCACGAGTTTGGGCGGGGGCTACATTGATGATGGCTACACCTTC; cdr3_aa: CSTSLGGGYIDDGYTF
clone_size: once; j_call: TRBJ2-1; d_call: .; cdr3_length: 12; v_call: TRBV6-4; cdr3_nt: TGTGCCAGCAGTGAGACGGGAACTGAGCAGTTCTTC; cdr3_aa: CASSETGTEQFF
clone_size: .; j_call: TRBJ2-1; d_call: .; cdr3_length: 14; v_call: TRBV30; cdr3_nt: TGTGCCTCCACACCTGACAGATCCTACAATGAGCAGTTCTTC; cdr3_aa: CASTPDRSYNEQFF
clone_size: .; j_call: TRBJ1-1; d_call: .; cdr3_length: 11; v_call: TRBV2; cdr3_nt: TGTGCCAGCACCGGGACGGAGAAAGCTTTCTTT; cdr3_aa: CASTGTEKAFF
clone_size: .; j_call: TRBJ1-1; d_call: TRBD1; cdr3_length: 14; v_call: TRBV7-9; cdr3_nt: TGTGCCAGCAGCTCCAACACAGGGGGCACTGAAGCTTTCTTT; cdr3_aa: CASSSNTGGTEAFF
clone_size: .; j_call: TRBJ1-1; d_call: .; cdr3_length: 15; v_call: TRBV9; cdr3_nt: TGTGCCAGCAGCGGCGGGGGCCAGGGAACGAGTGAAGCTTTCTTT; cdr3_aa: CASSGGGQGTSEAFF
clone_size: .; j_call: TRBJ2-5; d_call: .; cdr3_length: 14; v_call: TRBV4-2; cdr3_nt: TGTGCCAGCAGCCAAGGGGCCAGCGGTGAGACCCAGTACTTC; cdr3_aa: CASSQGASGETQYF
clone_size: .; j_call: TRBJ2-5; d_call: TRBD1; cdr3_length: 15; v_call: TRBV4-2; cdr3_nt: TGTGCCAGCAGCCAAGATCTCGGGACAGGTTTCAACAAGTACTTC; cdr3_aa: CASSQDLGTGFNKYF
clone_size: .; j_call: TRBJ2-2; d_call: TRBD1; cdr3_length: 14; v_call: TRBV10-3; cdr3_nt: TGTGCCATCAGTGGGGGACAGGACACCGGGGAGCTGTTTTTT; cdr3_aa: CAISGGQDTGELFF
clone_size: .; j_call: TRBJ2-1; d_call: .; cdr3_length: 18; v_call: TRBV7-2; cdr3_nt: TGTGCCAGCAGCTTAGGAGGGGCTACAATAGCGGAATACAATGAGCAGTTCTTC; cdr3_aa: CASSLGGATIAEYNEQFF
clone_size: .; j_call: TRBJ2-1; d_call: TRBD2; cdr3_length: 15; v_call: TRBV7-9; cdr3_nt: TGTGCCAGCAGCCCCCTTGGGGGGGGGTACAATGAGCAGTTCTTC; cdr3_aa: CASSPLGGGYNEQFF
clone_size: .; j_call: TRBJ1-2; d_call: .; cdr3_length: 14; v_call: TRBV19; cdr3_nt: TGTGCCAGTAGGGAGGGACATAAAGATGATGGCTACACCTTC; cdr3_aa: CASREGHKDDGYTF
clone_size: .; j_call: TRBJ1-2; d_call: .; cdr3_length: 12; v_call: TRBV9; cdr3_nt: TGTGCCAGCAGCCCCCCCTCAGATGGCTACACCTTC; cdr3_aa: CASSPPSDGYTF
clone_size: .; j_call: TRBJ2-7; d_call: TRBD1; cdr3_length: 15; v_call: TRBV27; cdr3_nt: TGTGCCAGCAGTTTATCCCCACAGGGGGCCTACGAGCAGTACTTC; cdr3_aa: CASSLSPQGAYEQYF
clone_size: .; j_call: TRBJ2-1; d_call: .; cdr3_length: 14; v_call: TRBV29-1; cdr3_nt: TGCAGCGTTGTGGGTGCCAGCTCCTACAATGAGCAGTTCTTC; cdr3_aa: CSVVGASSYNEQFF
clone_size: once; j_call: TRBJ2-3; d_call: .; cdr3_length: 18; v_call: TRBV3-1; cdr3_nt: TGTGCCAGCAGCCAATTCCTCCCCAGCGGGTACGGTAGAGATACGCAGTATTTT; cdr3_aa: CASSQFLPSGYGRDTQYF
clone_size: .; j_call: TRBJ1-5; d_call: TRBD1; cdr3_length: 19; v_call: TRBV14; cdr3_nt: TGTGCCAGCAGCCAAGAAACCGTAGGGCAGGGGGTAACCAATCAGCCCCAGCATTTT; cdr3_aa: CASSQETVGQGVTNQPQHF
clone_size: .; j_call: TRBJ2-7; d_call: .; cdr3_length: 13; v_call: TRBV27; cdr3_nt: TGTGCCAGCAGACCGGGAACGTTCCACGAGCAGTACTTC; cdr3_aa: CASRPGTFHEQYF
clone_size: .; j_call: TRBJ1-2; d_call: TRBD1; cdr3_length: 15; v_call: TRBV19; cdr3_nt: TGTGCCAGTAGTATATCTGGGACAGGGATCGGTGGCTACACCTTC; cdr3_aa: CASSISGTGIGGYTF
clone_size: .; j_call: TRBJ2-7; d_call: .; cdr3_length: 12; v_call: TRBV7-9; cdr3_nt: TGTGCCAGCAGCTTAGTTCGGGGCGAGCAGTACTTC; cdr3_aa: CASSLVRGEQYF
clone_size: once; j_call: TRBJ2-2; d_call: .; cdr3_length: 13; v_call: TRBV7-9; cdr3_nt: TGTGCCAGCAGCTCACCCCGCGGAGGGGAGCTGTTTTTT; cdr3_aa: CASSSPRGGELFF
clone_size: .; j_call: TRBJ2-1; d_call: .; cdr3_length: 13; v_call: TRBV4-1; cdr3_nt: TGCGCCAGCAGCGAAGTAAAGTACAATGAGCAGTTCTTC; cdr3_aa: CASSEVKYNEQFF
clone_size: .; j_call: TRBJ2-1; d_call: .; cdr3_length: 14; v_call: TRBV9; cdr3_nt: TGTGCCAGCAGCTCCCGCTTTGACCGCAATGAGCAGTTCTTC; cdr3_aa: CASSSRFDRNEQFF
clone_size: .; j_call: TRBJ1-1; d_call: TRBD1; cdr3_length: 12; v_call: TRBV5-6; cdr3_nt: TGTGCCAGCAGCCCGATAACAGGGGCAGCTTTCTTT; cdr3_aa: CASSPITGAAFF
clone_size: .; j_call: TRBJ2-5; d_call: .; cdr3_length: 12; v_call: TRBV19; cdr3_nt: TGTGCCAGTAGCGCGGACGGGGAGACCCAGTACTTC; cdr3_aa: CASSADGETQYF
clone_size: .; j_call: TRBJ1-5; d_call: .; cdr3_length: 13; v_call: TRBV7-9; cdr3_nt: TGTGCCAGCAGCTTAGGAGGTGAGCAGCCCCAGCATTTT; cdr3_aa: CASSLGGEQPQHF
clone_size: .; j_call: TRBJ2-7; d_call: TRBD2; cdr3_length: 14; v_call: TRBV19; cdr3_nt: TGTGCCAGTAGTATGCGGGGGTTTGCCTACGAGCAGTACTTC; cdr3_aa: CASSMRGFAYEQYF
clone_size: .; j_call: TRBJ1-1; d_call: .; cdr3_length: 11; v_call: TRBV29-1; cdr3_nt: TGCAGCGTGACGCTCCAGGCTGAAGCTTTCTTT; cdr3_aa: CSVTLQAEAFF
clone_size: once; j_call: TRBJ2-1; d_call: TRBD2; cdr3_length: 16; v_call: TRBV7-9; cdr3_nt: TGTGCCAGCAGCATGTCTTCGGGAGGCTCCTACAATGAGCAGTTCTTC; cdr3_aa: CASSMSSGGSYNEQFF
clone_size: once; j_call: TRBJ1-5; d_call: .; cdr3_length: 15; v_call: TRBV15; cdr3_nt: TGTGCCACCAGCAGTCTTGGGGGAGGTAATCAGCCCCAGCATTTT; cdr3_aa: CATSSLGGGNQPQHF
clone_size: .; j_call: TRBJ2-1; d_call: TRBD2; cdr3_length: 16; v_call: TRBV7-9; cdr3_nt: TGTGCCAGCAGCCCGAGTAGCGGGGAATCCTACAATGAGCAGTTCTTC; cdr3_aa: CASSPSSGESYNEQFF
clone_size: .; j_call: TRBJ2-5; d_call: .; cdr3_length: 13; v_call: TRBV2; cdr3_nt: TGTGCCAGCAGTTCATCGGTCCAAGAGACCCAGTACTTC; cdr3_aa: CASSSSVQETQYF
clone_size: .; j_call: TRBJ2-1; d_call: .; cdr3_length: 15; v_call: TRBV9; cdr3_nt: TGTGCCAGCAGCCCCTCTCTGGGGAGAGGGTATGAGCAGTTCTTC; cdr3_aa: CASSPSLGRGYEQFF
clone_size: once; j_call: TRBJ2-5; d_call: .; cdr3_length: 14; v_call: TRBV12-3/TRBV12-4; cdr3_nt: TGTGCCAGCAACCCCTCAGGGCTCCAAGAGACCCAGTACTTC; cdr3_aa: CASNPSGLQETQYF
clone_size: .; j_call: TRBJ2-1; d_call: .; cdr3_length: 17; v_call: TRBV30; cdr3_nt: TGTGCCTGGAGTCCCTCTTCCTCCGGGTGGGGCGGCGATGAGCAGTTCTTC; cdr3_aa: CAWSPSSSGWGGDEQFF
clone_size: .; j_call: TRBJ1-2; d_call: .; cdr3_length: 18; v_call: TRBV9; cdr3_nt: TGTGCCAGCAGCCATCCAATCTCGAGGGCGAGTTTAACGAGTGGCTACACCTTC; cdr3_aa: CASSHPISRASLTSGYTF
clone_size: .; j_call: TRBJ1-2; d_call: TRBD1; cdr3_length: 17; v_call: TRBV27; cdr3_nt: TGTGCCAGCAGCCGGGCGGCGGGAGGGGGCCTCGTGAATGGCTACACCTTC; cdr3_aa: CASSRAAGGGLVNGYTF
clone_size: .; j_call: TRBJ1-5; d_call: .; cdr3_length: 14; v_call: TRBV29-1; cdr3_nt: TGCAGCGCCCAAGTGGGAGGGGGAAATCAGCCCCAGCATTTT; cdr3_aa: CSAQVGGGNQPQHF
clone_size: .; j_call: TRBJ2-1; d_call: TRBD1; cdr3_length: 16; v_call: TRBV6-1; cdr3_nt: TGTGCCAGCACCCATTCAAGGGACAGGGGGCGCGGGGAGCAGTTCTTC; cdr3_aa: CASTHSRDRGRGEQFF